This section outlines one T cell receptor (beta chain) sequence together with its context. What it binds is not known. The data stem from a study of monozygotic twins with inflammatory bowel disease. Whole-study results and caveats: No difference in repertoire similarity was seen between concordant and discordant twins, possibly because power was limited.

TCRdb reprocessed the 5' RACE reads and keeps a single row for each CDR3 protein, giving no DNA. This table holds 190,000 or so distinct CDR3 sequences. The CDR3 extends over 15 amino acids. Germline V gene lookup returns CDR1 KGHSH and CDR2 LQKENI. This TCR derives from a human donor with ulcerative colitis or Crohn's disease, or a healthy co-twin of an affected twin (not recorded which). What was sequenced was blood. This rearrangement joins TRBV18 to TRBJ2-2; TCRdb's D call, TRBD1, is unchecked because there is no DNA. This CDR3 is CASSQSASGAGELFF.